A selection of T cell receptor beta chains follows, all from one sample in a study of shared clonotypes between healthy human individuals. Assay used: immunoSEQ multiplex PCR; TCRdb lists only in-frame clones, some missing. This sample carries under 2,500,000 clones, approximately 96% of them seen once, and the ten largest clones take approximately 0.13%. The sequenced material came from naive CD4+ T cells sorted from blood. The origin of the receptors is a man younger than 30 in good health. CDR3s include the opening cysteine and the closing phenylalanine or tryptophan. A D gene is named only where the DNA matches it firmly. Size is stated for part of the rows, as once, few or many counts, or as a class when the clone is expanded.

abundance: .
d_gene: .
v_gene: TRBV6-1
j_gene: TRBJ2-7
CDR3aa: CASTGLTYEQYF
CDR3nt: TGTGCCAGCACAGGGTTAACCTACGAGCAGTACTTC

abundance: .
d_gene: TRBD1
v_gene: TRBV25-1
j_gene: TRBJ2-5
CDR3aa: CASSAPRTGRETQYF
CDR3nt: TGTGCCAGCAGTGCCCCCAGGACAGGGAGGGAGACCCAGTACTTC

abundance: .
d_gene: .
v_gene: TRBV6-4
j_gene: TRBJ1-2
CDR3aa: CASSLERGYGYTF
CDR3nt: TGTGCCAGCAGCCTCGAGAGGGGGTATGGCTACACCTTC

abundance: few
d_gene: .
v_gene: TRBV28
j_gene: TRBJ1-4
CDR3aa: CASSVQTTNEKLFF
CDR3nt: TGTGCCAGCAGTGTACAGACAACTAATGAAAAACTGTTTTTT

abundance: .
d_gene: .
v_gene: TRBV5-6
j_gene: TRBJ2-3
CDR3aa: CASSLVTSTDTQYF
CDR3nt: TGTGCCAGCAGCTTGGTTACCAGCACAGATACGCAGTATTTT

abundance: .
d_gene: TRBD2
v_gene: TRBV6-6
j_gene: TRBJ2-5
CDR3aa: CASTLGPTSGGETQYF
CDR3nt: TGTGCCAGCACCCTGGGCCCAACTAGCGGGGGAGAGACCCAGTACTTC

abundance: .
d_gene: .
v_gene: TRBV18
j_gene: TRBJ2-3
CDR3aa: CASSPLGSTDTQYF
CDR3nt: TGTGCCAGCTCACCACTGGGGAGCACAGATACGCAGTATTTT

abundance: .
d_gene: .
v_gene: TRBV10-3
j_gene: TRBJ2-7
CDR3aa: CAISESPGSSYEQYF
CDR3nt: TGTGCCATCAGTGAGTCGCCCGGGAGCTCCTACGAGCAGTACTTC

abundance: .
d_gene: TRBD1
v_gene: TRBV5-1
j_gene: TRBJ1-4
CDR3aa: CASSFAPGGGGFAEKLFF
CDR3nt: TGCGCCAGCAGCTTCGCACCCGGAGGGGGCGGGTTTGCTGAAAAACTGTTTTTT

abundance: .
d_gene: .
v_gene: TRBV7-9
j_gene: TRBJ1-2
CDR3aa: CASSLGSGQQLNYGYTF
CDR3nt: TGTGCCAGCAGCTTAGGGTCAGGACAACAACTAAACTATGGCTACACCTTC

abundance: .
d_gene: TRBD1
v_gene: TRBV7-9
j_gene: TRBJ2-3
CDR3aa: CASSSARDRFTDTQYF
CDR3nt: TGTGCCAGCAGCTCAGCCCGGGACAGGTTCACAGATACGCAGTATTTT

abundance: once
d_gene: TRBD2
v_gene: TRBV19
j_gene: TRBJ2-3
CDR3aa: CASGTSGADTQYF
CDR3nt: TGTGCCAGTGGGACTAGCGGGGCAGATACGCAGTATTTT

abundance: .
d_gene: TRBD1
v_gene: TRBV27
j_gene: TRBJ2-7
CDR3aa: CASSLGGTGDYEQYF
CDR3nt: TGTGCCAGCAGTTTAGGAGGGACAGGCGACTACGAGCAGTACTTC

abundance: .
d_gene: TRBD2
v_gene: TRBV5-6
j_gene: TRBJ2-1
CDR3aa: CASRTSGGENEQFF
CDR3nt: TGTGCCAGCCGGACTAGCGGGGGGGAGAATGAGCAGTTCTTC

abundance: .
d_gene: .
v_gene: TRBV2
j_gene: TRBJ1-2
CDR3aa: CASRFTGLGGYTF
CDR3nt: TGTGCCAGCAGGTTCACAGGGCTGGGAGGCTACACCTTC

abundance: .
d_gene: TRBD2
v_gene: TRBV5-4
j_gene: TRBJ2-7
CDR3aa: CASSSGRERREQYF
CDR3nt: TGTGCCAGCAGCTCGGGGCGGGAGCGACGCGAGCAGTACTTC

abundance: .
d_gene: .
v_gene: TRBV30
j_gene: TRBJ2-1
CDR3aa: CAWSPSGNEQFF
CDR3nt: TGTGCCTGGAGTCCGAGCGGGAATGAGCAGTTCTTC

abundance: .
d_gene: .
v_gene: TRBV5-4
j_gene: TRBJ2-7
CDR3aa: CASSVGWVDEQYF
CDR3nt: TGTGCCAGCAGCGTGGGGTGGGTCGACGAGCAGTACTTC

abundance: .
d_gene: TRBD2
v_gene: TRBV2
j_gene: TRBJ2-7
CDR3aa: CASKRTSGTLISEQYF
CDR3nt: TGTGCCAGCAAACGGACTAGCGGGACCCTTATCTCCGAGCAGTACTTC

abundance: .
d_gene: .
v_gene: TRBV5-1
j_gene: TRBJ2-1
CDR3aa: CASSSGTYIPYNEQFF
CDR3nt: TGCGCCAGCAGCTCCGGGACTTATATCCCATACAATGAGCAGTTCTTC

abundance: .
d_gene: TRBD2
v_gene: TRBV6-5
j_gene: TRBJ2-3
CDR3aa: CASSSTSGVQTDTQYF
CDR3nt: TGTGCCAGCAGTTCGACTAGCGGGGTCCAAACAGATACGCAGTATTTT

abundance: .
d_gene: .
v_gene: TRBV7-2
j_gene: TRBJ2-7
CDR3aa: CASSRSGGGSSYEQYF
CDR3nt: TGTGCCAGCAGCAGATCAGGGGGCGGGAGCTCCTACGAGCAGTACTTC

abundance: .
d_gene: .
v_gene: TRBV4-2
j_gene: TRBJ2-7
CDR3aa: CASSRRAEFDEQYF
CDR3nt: TGTGCCAGCAGCCGGAGGGCCGAATTCGACGAGCAGTACTTC

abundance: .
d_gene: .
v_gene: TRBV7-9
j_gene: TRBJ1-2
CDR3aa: CASSPTTPGNGYTF
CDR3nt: TGTGCCAGCAGCCCTACCACCCCAGGGAATGGCTACACCTTC

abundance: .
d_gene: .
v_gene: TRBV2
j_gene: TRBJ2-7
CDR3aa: CASSVGLRTYEQYF
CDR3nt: TGTGCCAGCAGTGTGGGACTTAGGACCTACGAGCAGTACTTC

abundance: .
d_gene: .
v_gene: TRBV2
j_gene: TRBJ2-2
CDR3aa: CASTALGAGNNGELFF
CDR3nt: TGTGCCAGCACTGCCCTAGGGGCAGGGAATAACGGGGAGCTGTTTTTT

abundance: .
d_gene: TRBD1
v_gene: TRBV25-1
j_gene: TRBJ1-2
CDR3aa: CASSVTGSFGYTF
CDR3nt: TGTGCCAGCAGTGTGACAGGGAGCTTTGGCTACACCTTC

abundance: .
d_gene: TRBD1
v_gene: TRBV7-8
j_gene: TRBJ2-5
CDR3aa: CASSYRGETQYF
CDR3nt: TGTGCCAGCAGTTACAGGGGAGAGACCCAGTACTTC

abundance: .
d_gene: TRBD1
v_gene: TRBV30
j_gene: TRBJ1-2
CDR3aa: CAWSRQPGQDYYYGYTF
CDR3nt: TGTGCCTGGAGTCGCCAACCGGGACAGGATTATTACTATGGCTACACCTTC

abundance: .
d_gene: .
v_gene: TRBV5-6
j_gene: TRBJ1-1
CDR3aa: CASKGQPNTEAFF
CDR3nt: TGTGCCAGCAAGGGACAACCGAACACTGAAGCTTTCTTT

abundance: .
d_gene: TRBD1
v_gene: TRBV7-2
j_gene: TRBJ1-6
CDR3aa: CASSAGQANGSLHF
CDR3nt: TGTGCCAGCAGCGCTGGACAGGCCAACGGGTCCCTCCACTTT

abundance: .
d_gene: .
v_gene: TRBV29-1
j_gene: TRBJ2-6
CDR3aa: CSVVARSSGANVLTF
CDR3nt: TGCAGCGTTGTGGCCCGGAGCTCTGGGGCCAACGTCCTGACTTTC

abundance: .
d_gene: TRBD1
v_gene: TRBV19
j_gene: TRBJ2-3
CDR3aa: CASSIDRVQDTQYF
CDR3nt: TGTGCCAGTAGTATCGACAGGGTTCAGGATACGCAGTATTTT

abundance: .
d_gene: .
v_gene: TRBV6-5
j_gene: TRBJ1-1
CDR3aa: CASSYPGRNTEAFF
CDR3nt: TGTGCCAGCAGTTACCCGGGGAGGAACACTGAAGCTTTCTTT

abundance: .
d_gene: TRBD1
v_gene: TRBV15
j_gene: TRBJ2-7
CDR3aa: CATSRRDSYEQYF
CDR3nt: TGTGCCACCAGCAGACGGGACAGCTACGAGCAGTACTTC

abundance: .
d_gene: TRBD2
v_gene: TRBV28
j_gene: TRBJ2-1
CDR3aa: CASWSGTSGYNEQFF
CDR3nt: TGTGCCAGTTGGAGCGGGACTAGCGGCTACAATGAGCAGTTCTTC

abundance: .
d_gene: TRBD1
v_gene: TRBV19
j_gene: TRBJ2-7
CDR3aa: CASRDRAYEQYF
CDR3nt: TGTGCCAGTAGGGACAGGGCCTACGAGCAGTACTTC

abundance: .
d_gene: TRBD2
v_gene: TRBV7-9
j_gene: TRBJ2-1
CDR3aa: CASSFPASGRADEQFF
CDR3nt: TGTGCCAGCAGTTTCCCTGCTAGCGGGAGGGCCGATGAGCAGTTCTTC

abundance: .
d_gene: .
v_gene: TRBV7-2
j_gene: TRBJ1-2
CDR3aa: CASSLGAGMGYTF
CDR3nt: TGTGCCAGCAGCTTAGGGGCAGGAATGGGCTACACCTTC

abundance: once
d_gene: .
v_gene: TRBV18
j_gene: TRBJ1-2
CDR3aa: CASSPKEDPGRNYGYTF
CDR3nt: TGTGCCAGCTCACCAAAGGAGGACCCAGGGAGGAACTATGGCTACACCTTC

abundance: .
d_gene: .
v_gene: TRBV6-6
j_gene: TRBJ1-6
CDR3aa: CASSYMGKESPLHF
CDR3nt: TGTGCCAGCAGTTACATGGGGAAGGAATCACCCCTCCACTTT

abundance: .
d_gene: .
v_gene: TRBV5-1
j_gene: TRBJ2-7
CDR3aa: CASSRPEGYEQYF
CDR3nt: TGCGCCAGCAGCCGCCCGGAGGGCTACGAGCAGTACTTC

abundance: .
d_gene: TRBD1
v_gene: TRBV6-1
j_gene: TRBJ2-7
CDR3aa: CASGRTGTSYEQYF
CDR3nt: TGTGCCAGCGGAAGGACAGGGACCTCCTACGAGCAGTACTTC

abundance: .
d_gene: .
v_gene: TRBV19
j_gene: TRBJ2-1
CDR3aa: CASSEVAALIYNEQFF
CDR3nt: TGTGCCAGCTCGGAGGTAGCGGCCTTAATCTACAATGAGCAGTTCTTC